This TCR beta chain came from a study of quantifying T cell responses using KT2 cells. Study in general: RNA was reverse transcribed with TCR alpha and beta constant-region primers.

This clonotype occurred many times. The germline V gene encodes CDR1 SQVTM and CDR2 ANQGSEA. V gave up 7 bases and J gave up 0 bases, with 6 bases separating them. The CDR3 runs to 11 residues. A single-stranded UMI oligo with SP2 sequence was ligated to cDNA 3' ends. First-round PCR used four to five cycles and beta primers RC1.1 and RC1.2 covering TRBC1 and TRBC2. TCRdb processed the UMI-ligation and nested PCR reads anew with MiXCR; each CDR3 protein has one entry. The sample includes about 30,000 distinct CDR3 sequences, approximately 7% of them seen just once. Sequenced sample: PBMCs spiked with cells of the T cell clone KT2. The rearrangement joins TRBV29-1 to TRBJ1-1; D remains unclear. This clonotype was obtained from a human donor. The CDR3 DNA follows: TGCAGCGCGCACATGAACACTGAAGCTTTCTTT. It translates to CSAHMNTEAFF.